This passage covers 6 T cell receptor beta chains from one sample sequenced in a study of cytomegalovirus exposure and HLA in healthy donors. Use of 60 Vbeta and 13 Jbeta primers characterized the PCR. Using immunoSEQ multiplex PCR, the repertoire was profiled, and TCRdb retains in-frame clones only, with some absent. This table has 150,000 or so clones, 84% appearing once. Sequencing used PBMCs. These receptors were collected from a young man in good health and CMV-seronegative.

The rearrangement joins TRBV28 to TRBJ2-1, with 7 positions matching TRBD1. V gave up 6 bases and J gave up 8 bases; unmatched junction bases: 10. The CDR3 covers 14 residues. Germline V gene sequence: CDR1 MDHEN, CDR2 SYDVKM. CDR3 coding DNA: TGTGCCAGCAGAGTGACAGGGATTGGTTATGAGCAGTTCTTC. Amino acid sequence: CASRVTGIGYEQFF.

This clone was detected only a few times. The chain employs TRBV5-1 and TRBJ2-1; 10 nucleotides match TRBD2. This CDR3 has 15 residues. CDR1 is SGHRS and CDR2 is YFSETQ in the germline V gene. V gave up 0 bases and J gave up 8 bases; unmatched junction bases: 5. In nucleotides, the CDR3 is TGCGCCAGCAGCTTGGGTTCTAGCGGGAGAGATGAGCAGTTCTTC. Translating gives CASSLGSSGRDEQFF.

This chain uses TRBV2 with TRBJ2-2; a possible D gene is TRBD2 (6 bases). CDR3 size: 16 residues. Germline V lookup: CDR1 SNHLY, CDR2 FYNNEI. The V end lost 6 bases, the J end lost 3 bases, and 17 bases lay between the germline ends. The CDR3 reads CASRRGWEEYTGELFF. The CDR3 region has the DNA TGTGCCAGCAGAAGAGGGTGGGAGGAATACACCGGGGAGCTGTTTTTT.

V and J are TRBV4-2 and TRBJ2-2; D is ambiguous. The germline gives CDR1 LGHNA, CDR2 YNFKEQ. Trimming took off 3 bases at V and 1 base at J, with 9 bases between the two ends. This CDR3 comprises 15 residues. The CDR3 protein is CASSHVAGNTGELFF. In DNA, the CDR3 is TGTGCCAGCAGCCACGTGGCAGGGAACACCGGGGAGCTGTTTTTT.

The sample holds one count of this clone. The V gene is TRBV4-1, the J gene TRBJ2-7; TRBD1 aligns across 7 bases. Germline trimming cut 0 bases from V and 4 bases from J; bases unmatched to any gene: 6. Germline V lookup: CDR1 MGHRA, CDR2 YSYEKL. The CDR3 has 15 amino acids. The CDR3 is CASSQDPGTDYEQYF. CDR3 DNA: TGCGCCAGCAGCCAAGATCCGGGGACAGATTACGAGCAGTACTTC.

This clone was seen a few times. The chain links TRBV11-2 to TRBJ1-1; TRBD1 matches at 7 bases. V lost 4 bases, J lost 1 base, and 9 bases stayed unmatched. CDR3 length: 16 amino acids. CDR1 and CDR2 (germline): SGHAT, FQNNGV. CDR3 nucleotide sequence: TGTGCCAGCAGCTCCAGGGGGGACAGAGCGAACACTGAAGCTTTCTTT. As protein: CASSSRGDRANTEAFF. Complete variable domain (other parts from reference TRBV11-2 and TRBJ1-1): EAGVAQSPRYKIIEKRQSVAFWCNPISGHATLYWYQQILGQGPKLLIQFQNNGVVDDSQLPKDRFSAERLKGVDSTLKIQPAKLEDSAVYLCASSSRGDRANTEAFFGQGTRLTVV.